These 25 T cell receptor beta chains originate from one sample sequenced in a study of cytomegalovirus exposure and HLA in healthy donors. Vbeta (60) and Jbeta (13) primers were used in the PCR. Clones were sequenced by immunoSEQ multiplex PCR, and TCRdb holds only the in-frame ones, with some missing. The table records more than 150,000 clones, around 80% of them present only once. The material sequenced was PBMCs. The receptors were sampled from a young woman in good health and CMV-seronegative.

J is TRBJ1-2 and V is TRBV19; D is perhaps TRBD1 (6 bases). The CDR3 is 13 residues long. CDR1 is LNHDA and CDR2 is SQIVND in the germline V gene (reference sequence). V lost 9 bases and J 4 bases, leaving 15 bases between the germline ends. The CDR3 is CASAGEEVYGYTF. Here the CDR3 DNA reads TGTGCCAGCGCAGGGGAAGAAGTCTATGGCTACACCTTC.

This clone was detected only a few times. The chain is built from TRBV5-1 and TRBJ2-5; possibly TRBD1 for D (5 bases). Trimming shortened V by 0 bases and J by 2 bases, and 11 bases separated the two germline ends. CDR3 length: 15 amino acids. CDR1 and CDR2 (germline): SGHRS, YFSETQ. This CDR3 reads CASSLEGREQETQYF. CDR3 sequence (DNA): TGCGCCAGCAGCTTGGAGGGCAGGGAACAAGAGACCCAGTACTTC.

The chain joins TRBV29-1 to TRBJ1-1; D possibly corresponds to TRBD1 (6 bases). The V gene's germline CDR1 is SQVTM and CDR2 ANQGSEA. With 1 base removed from V and 4 bases from J, the gap between germline ends came to 13 bases. The CDR3 sequence is 14 residues long. CDR3 sequence reads: CSVEGGGRITEAFF. Here the CDR3 DNA reads TGCAGCGTTGAAGGCGGGGGGCGGATCACTGAAGCTTTCTTT.

The chain links TRBV27 to TRBJ1-4; perhaps TRBD1 as D (5 bases). CDR3 length: 15 amino acids. Trimming left V 0 bases short and J 6 bases short, with 11 bases between. CDR1 MNHEY and CDR2 SMNVEV come from the germline V gene (reference sequence). CDR3 loop: CASSLSRGIYEKLFF. The CDR3 bases are TGTGCCAGCAGTTTATCTAGGGGTATTTATGAAAAACTGTTTTTT.

The V gene is TRBV7-9, the J gene TRBJ2-5; D remains unclear. Trimming removed 1 base at V and 3 bases at J, with 9 bases between. The CDR3 has 14 amino acids. Germline assignment: CDR1 SEHNR and CDR2 FQNEAQ (reference sequence). In DNA, the CDR3 is TGTGCCAGCAGCTTAGGTTCCGGTAAAGAGACCCAGTACTTC. As protein: CASSLGSGKETQYF.

V usage is TRBV4-1 and J usage is TRBJ1-1, with D perhaps TRBD1 (5 bases). The CDR3 loop spans 17 amino acids. The ends were cut back, 0 bases at V and 0 bases at J, with 14 bases in the middle. Germline V gene sequence: CDR1 MGHRA, CDR2 YSYEKL. This CDR3 is CASSQDLQVTVNTEAFF. The CDR3 coding sequence is TGCGCCAGCAGCCAAGATCTGCAGGTGACAGTGAACACTGAAGCTTTCTTT.

The V call is TRBV27, the J call TRBJ2-7, with 11 bases identical to TRBD2. Germline values: CDR1 MNHEY, CDR2 SMNVEV (reference sequence). The CDR3 consists of 16 residues. Trimming at V came to 5 bases and at J to 5 bases, leaving 11 bases not matched to a gene. CDR3 sequence: CASSPLAGGPKNEQYF. The CDR3 DNA reads as TGTGCCAGCAGTCCCTTAGCGGGGGGGCCTAAAAACGAGCAGTACTTC.

J is TRBJ1-2 and V is TRBV19; no clear D gene. The CDR3 totals 11 residues. Germline assignment: CDR1 LNHDA and CDR2 SQIVND (reference sequence). V dropped 4 bases and J dropped 5 bases, with 5 bases sitting between them. CDR3 nucleotides: TGTGCCAGTAGTAAACAGTATGGCTACACCTTC. Its translation is CASSKQYGYTF.

This clone showed up just a few times. The chain is built from TRBV16 and TRBJ1-5; 10 bases are shared with TRBD1. Germline-derived CDR1 and CDR2 are KGHSY and FQNENV. Trimming removed 4 bases from V and 7 bases from J; junction bases left unmatched: 13. CDR3 length: 17 amino acids. CDR3 coding DNA: TGTGCCAGCAGCCGACTGCGCGCGGGACAGGGGTGGCAGCCCCAGCATTTT. It encodes CASSRLRAGQGWQPQHF.

V usage is TRBV5-5 and J usage is TRBJ1-1; TRBD1 agrees at 7 bases. Germline V CDR1 and CDR2: SGHKS, YYEKEE (reference sequence). The CDR3 totals 15 residues. After removal of 4 bases from V and 1 base from J, the junction contained 7 bases not matched to a gene. In DNA, the CDR3 is TGTGCCAGCAGCCGGCGGGGACAGTCGAACACTGAAGCTTTCTTT. Protein: CASSRRGQSNTEAFF.

The V call is TRBV2, the J call TRBJ1-1, with a weak D call TRBD1 (5 bases). Germline CDR1 is SNHLY and CDR2 is FYNNEI. The CDR3 covers 14 residues. V was clipped by 7 bases and J by 1 base, with 13 bases between them. DNA of the CDR3: TGTGCCAGCAACCAGGGCTGGGCGAACACTGAAGCTTTCTTT. This codes for CASNQGWANTEAFF.

The chain recombines TRBV2 with TRBJ2-5; D ambiguous. The CDR3 sequence is 13 residues long. V was shortened by 1 base and J by 5 bases, with 8 bases between the two germline ends. Germline V gene sequence: CDR1 SNHLY, CDR2 FYNNEI. This CDR3 is CASSEESEETQYF. The CDR3 region has the DNA TGTGCCAGCAGTGAAGAGTCGGAGGAGACCCAGTACTTC.

In DNA form, the CDR3 reads TGTGCCAGCAGCTTTTCCGGGACAGACTATGGCTACACCTTC. It translates to CASSFSGTDYGYTF. The rearrangement links TRBV7-8 to TRBJ1-2; 7 nucleotides match TRBD1. There are 14 residues in the CDR3. The ends lost 3 bases at V and 3 bases at J; junction bases unmatched: 4. CDR1 and CDR2 from the germline V gene are SGHVS and FQNEAQ.

This chain uses TRBV19 with TRBJ2-7; the D gene is possibly TRBD2 (7 bases). Trimming shortened V by 1 base and J by 2 bases, and 9 bases separated the two germline ends. The CDR3 extends over 14 amino acids. The V gene's germline CDR1 is LNHDA and CDR2 SQIVND (reference sequence). CDR3 region: CASSIGGGTYEQYF. For the CDR3, the DNA is TGTGCCAGTAGTATAGGCGGGGGCACCTACGAGCAGTACTTC.

This clone was observed once. The rearrangement uses TRBV9 and TRBJ2-7, with D possibly being TRBD1 (6 bases). Trimming removed 0 bases at V and 1 base at J, with 17 bases between. This CDR3 contains 17 residues. In germline, CDR1 is SGDLS, CDR2 YYNGEE. The CDR3 coding sequence is TGTGCCAGCAGCGTAGAGGTTATAGCCAGGGGTTCCTACGAGCAGTACTTC. Protein: CASSVEVIARGSYEQYF.

The rearrangement links TRBV2 to TRBJ2-6, with no clear D. The germline V and J ends were trimmed by 7 bases and 2 bases, with 6 bases remaining between them. The CDR3 is 13 residues long. Germline V CDR1 and CDR2: SNHLY, FYNNEI. The CDR3 DNA reads TGTGCCAGCACGAACACTGGGGCCAACGTCCTGACTTTC. It encodes CASTNTGANVLTF. Full variable domain (missing parts from reference TRBV2 and TRBJ2-6): EPEVTQTPSHQVTQMGQEVILRCVPISNHLYFYWYRQILGQKVEFLVSFYNNEISEKSEIFDDQFSVERPDGSNFTLKIRSTKLEDSAMYFCASTNTGANVLTFGAGSRLTVL.

This chain links TRBV6-6 with TRBJ1-4; D is undetermined. In germline, CDR1 is MNHNY, CDR2 SVGAGI (reference sequence). CDR3 length: 14 residues. V was trimmed by 7 bases and J by 3 bases, leaving 12 bases between them. CDR3 nucleotides: TGTGCCAGCAATTCGATGGGAGCTAATGAAAAACTGTTTTTT. Translated, it gives CASNSMGANEKLFF.

The chain has TRBV2 and TRBJ1-2, with a possible D match to TRBD1 (6 bases). V lost 6 bases and J 1 base, leaving 18 bases between the germline ends. The germline CDR1 and CDR2 sequences are SNHLY and FYNNEI. The CDR3 contains 16 residues. The CDR3 reads CASRVGGLRDNYGYTF. The DNA of the CDR3 is TGTGCCAGCAGGGTCGGGGGGCTGAGGGATAACTATGGCTACACCTTC.

The rearrangement links TRBV15 to TRBJ2-5, with a tentative D call TRBD1 (6 bases). Gene TRBJ2-7 matches the end of the DNA better, so the J call may be wrong. Germline V gene data show CDR1 as LNHNV and CDR2 as YYDKDF (reference sequence). The CDR3 is 13 residues long. The CDR3, as DNA: TGTGCCACCAGCAGAGGGACAGACTACGAGCAGTACTTC. This codes for CATSRGTDYEQYF.

V gene TRBV9 combines with J gene TRBJ2-3; D gene uncertain. The CDR3 is 13 residues long. CDR1 is SGDLS and CDR2 is YYNGEE in the germline V gene. Trimming shortened V by 5 bases and J by 0 bases, and 7 bases separated the two germline ends. CDR3 in amino acids: CASSLYSTDTQYF. The CDR3 nucleotides read TGTGCCAGCAGTCTGTATAGCACAGATACGCAGTATTTT.

CDR3 bases: TGTGCCAGCAGCCAAGGGACAGTTGGAAACACCATATATTTT. Translation gives CASSQGTVGNTIYF. The rearrangement uses TRBV7-8 and TRBJ1-3; the match to TRBD1 covers 7 bases. V shed 5 bases, J shed 3 bases, and the junction held 4 bases outside the gene matches. Germline-derived CDR1 and CDR2 are SGHVS and FQNEAQ. The CDR3 covers 14 residues.

V and J are TRBV4-3 and TRBJ1-2; D is possibly TRBD1 (6 bases). Germline V gives CDR1 LGHNA, CDR2 YSLEER. The ends were cut back, 3 bases at V and 5 bases at J, with 22 bases in the middle. CDR3 length: 17 amino acids. The CDR3 DNA is TGCGCCAGCAGCCAGCTACCCCGTAATCGGGACAAGTATGGCTACACCTTC. It yields the protein CASSQLPRNRDKYGYTF.

The V and J genes are TRBV10-1 and TRBJ2-5, with 8 bases lining up with TRBD2. The V segment lost 2 bases and the J segment 2 bases; nucleotides outside the gene matches: 4. The CDR3 sequence is 15 residues long. Germline CDR1 is WNHNN and CDR2 is SYGVQD (reference sequence). CDR3 residues: CASSERAGAQETQYF. DNA for the CDR3: TGCGCCAGCAGTGAGCGAGCGGGGGCTCAAGAGACCCAGTACTTC.

The rearrangement uses TRBV27 and TRBJ1-5; maybe TRBD1 (5 bases). The germline CDR1 and CDR2 sequences are MNHEY and SMNVEV (reference sequence). The CDR3 is 15 amino acids. Trimming shortened V by 2 bases and J by 7 bases, and 15 bases separated the two germline ends. CDR3 protein: CASSLPGLPNQPQHF. The CDR3 DNA sequence: TGTGCCAGCAGTTTACCGGGACTGCCTAACCAGCCCCAGCATTTT.

This clone has only one observation. The gene calls are TRBV6-1 and TRBJ1-1, with 7 positions matching TRBD1. This CDR3 spans 16 amino acids. Germline V gives CDR1 MNHNS, CDR2 SASEGT. After removal of 3 bases from V and 7 bases from J, the junction contained 14 bases not matched to a gene. In DNA form, the CDR3 reads TGTGCCAGCAGTGACGCTACCTCCCGCAGGGGGGATGAAGCTTTCTTT. It encodes CASSDATSRRGDEAFF.